What follows is one TCR beta chain and its context. The antigen remains unidentified. Per donor, one heparinised blood draw averaged approximately 120 mL. This sample is drawn from a study of beta chain features in type 1 diabetes. V was clipped by 1 base and J by 3 bases; unmatched bases: 8. The CDR3 contains 16 residues. CDR1 is SEHNR and CDR2 is FQNEAQ in the germline V gene (reference sequence). Overall study findings and caveats: Moderately but significantly shorter TCRB CDR3s were found in Type 1 diabetes patients in all four CD4+ subsets.

cDNA synthesis used the whole RNA isolate, giving expressed TCRB sequences. Produced via immunoSEQ multiplex PCR; TCRdb's table is partial and in-frame only. Of hundreds of thousands of clones in the sample, around 15% were seen once. The clonotype originates from a young man in good health. Material for sequencing was central memory CD4+ T cells from blood. The chain carries TRBV7-9 and TRBJ2-7, with TRBD1 matching 8 bases. As DNA, the CDR3 is TGTGCCAGCAGCTTAGGGCAGACAGGGGAGGACTACGAGCAGTACTTC. The encoded protein is CASSLGQTGEDYEQYF. The full variable domain, rest sourced from reference TRBV7-9 and TRBJ2-7, is DTGVSQNPRHKITKRGQNVTFRCDPISEHNRLYWYRQTLGQGPEFLTYFQNEAQLEKSRLLSDRFSAERPKGSFSTLEIQRTEQGDSAMYLCASSLGQTGEDYEQYFGPGTRLTVT.